This T cell receptor beta chain was captured by sequencing in a study of cytomegalovirus exposure and HLA in healthy donors. Study findings and constraints: Later analysis suggested most CMV-associated TCR beta chains were HLA-restricted. A likely sequencing artifact accounted for one observed cluster of highly shared sequence variants.

This PCR relied on a set of 60 Vbeta primers and 13 Jbeta primers. Only in-frame clones appear in the TCRdb table, and some are missing; sequencing was by immunoSEQ multiplex PCR. The repertoire holds 150,000 to 200,000 clones, with under 80% as singletons. Trimming at V came to 5 bases and at J to 2 bases, leaving 2 bases not matched to a gene. CDR1 and CDR2 from the germline V gene are SGHAT and FQNNGV. The CDR3 consists of 14 residues. Comments on this clone: Its antigen is unknown.

Input material: PBMCs. The receptor was derived from a woman aged 25 to 45 in good health and CMV-seropositive. The genes are TRBV11-2 and TRBJ1-2; the match to TRBD1 covers 10 bases. CDR3 protein: CASSRGQGNYGYTF. The CDR3 bases are TGTGCCAGCAGCCGGGGACAGGGGAACTATGGCTACACCTTC.